The present entry profiles one T cell receptor beta chain with its context. Per the original methods: Amplification from reference gene primers served as the basis for estimated nucleated cell counts. TCRdb's copy holds only in-frame clones and misses some; the assay was immunoSEQ multiplex PCR. V, J and clone size are taken as reported in that table, and D and trimming were inferred from the DNA itself. The profile shows around 200,000 clones, about nine tenths of them singletons. This entry is derived from a study of blood T cell repertoires in COVID-19. Which cohort a participant joined came from the clinical history participants gave. This CDR3 comprises 14 residues. V gave up 1 base and J gave up 8 bases; unmatched junction bases: 2. Germline CDR1 reads SGHRS; CDR2 reads YFSETQ.

The origin of this receptor is a woman aged 40 to 50 with acute COVID-19. The J gene is TRBJ1-6, the V gene TRBV5-1; 8 positions agree with TRBD1. What was sequenced was PBMCs or T cells enriched from blood (not recorded which). For the CDR3, the DNA is TGCGCCAGCAGCTTGCAGGGGGCAGATTCACCCCTCCACTTT. Protein: CASSLQGADSPLHF.